This T cell receptor beta chain was found in a study of cytomegalovirus exposure and HLA in healthy donors. Whole-study findings and limits: Only CMV serostatus was available as immune exposure information.

Primers included in the PCR were 60 Vbeta and 13 Jbeta primers. This table comes from immunoSEQ multiplex PCR, and its TCRdb copy is limited to in-frame clones, with some not included. The repertoire holds about 140,000 clones, with roughly 80% as singletons. Note on this clone: Its specificity is unknown.

Germline CDR1 and CDR2: KGHSH and LQKENI. The CDR3 covers 15 residues. Deletions cut 0 bases from V and 4 bases from J, with 12 bases between. The chain recombines TRBV18 with TRBJ1-1, with a weak D call TRBD1 (5 bases). The sequence was obtained from a woman in her twenties or thirties in good health and CMV-seronegative. Sequenced input: PBMCs. This chain's CDR3 is CASSPPSGWGTEAFF. The CDR3 region has the DNA TGTGCCAGCTCACCACCGTCAGGGTGGGGCACTGAAGCTTTCTTT.